One sample yielded the 19 T cell receptor beta chains listed below, sequenced in a study of T-cell reconstitution after alpha-beta-depleted transplantation in children. The TCRbeta library was prepared with unique molecular identifiers. One entry per CDR3 protein results from TCRdb running MiXCR on the PCR reads. The sample holds some 250,000 distinct CDR3 sequences, around 13% seen once. Material: PBMCs from the stem cell graft donor, obtained from the stem cell graft. The receptors were gathered from a human donor who donated a stem cell graft to a child with acute lymphoblastic leukemia.

The chain has TRBV12-3 or TRBV12-4 and TRBJ1-2; D gene ambiguous. The CDR3 consists of 13 residues. Trimming took off 10 bases at V and 4 bases at J, with 16 bases between the two ends. The CDR3, as DNA: TGTGCCACCAAACCGCAGTCGAGCTATGGCTACACCTTC. Translated: CATKPQSSYGYTF.

This clonotype was picked up many times. This chain connects TRBV28 to TRBJ1-6; no firm D call. With 2 bases removed from V and 10 bases from J, the gap between germline ends came to 12 bases. The length of the CDR3 is 14 residues. Germline V lookup: CDR1 MDHEN, CDR2 SYDVKM. CDR3 DNA sequence: TGTGCCAGCAGTTTAGGTCGGCTCCCCTCACCCCTCCACTTT. Amino acid sequence: CASSLGRLPSPLHF.

The table lists this clonotype with many counts. J is TRBJ2-2 and V is TRBV28; D unclear. The CDR3 runs to 14 residues. Germline V gene sequence: CDR1 MDHEN, CDR2 SYDVKM. Trimming pared 0 bases from V and 7 bases from J, leaving 9 bases between. In DNA form, the CDR3 reads TGTGCCAGCAGTTTATGGGTCAGCTACGGGGAGCTGTTTTTT. Protein product: CASSLWVSYGELFF.

This clonotype was seen at least ten times. The chain has TRBV5-1 and TRBJ2-1; 9 bases line up with TRBD1. The CDR3 is made up of 13 amino acids. Trimming at V came to 4 bases and at J to 9 bases, leaving 5 bases not matched to a gene. Germline CDR1 reads SGHRS; CDR2 reads YFSETQ. The CDR3 nucleotides read TGCGCCAGCAGCCCGGGACAGGGAGGTGAGCAGTTCTTC. It yields the protein CASSPGQGGEQFF.

This clonotype was seen ten or more times. V gene TRBV20-1 combines with J gene TRBJ2-4; 8 bases line up with TRBD2. The V and J ends lost 5 bases and 3 bases, in that order; junction bases with no gene match: 9. Per the germline V gene, CDR1 is DFQATT and CDR2 is SNEGSKA (reference sequence). This CDR3 is built from 15 residues. The CDR3 protein is CSADGGDWYKNIQYF. CDR3 sequence (DNA): TGCAGTGCTGACGGGGGGGACTGGTACAAAAACATTCAGTACTTC.

This clonotype was observed many times. The V call is TRBV27, the J call TRBJ1-6; D might be TRBD1 (6 bases). The germline CDR1 and CDR2 sequences are MNHEY and SMNVEV (reference sequence). Trimming left V 8 bases short and J 6 bases short, with 14 bases between. CDR3 length: 14 amino acids. The CDR3 sequence is CASREQGPNSPLHF. The CDR3 nucleotides read TGTGCCAGCCGGGAACAGGGCCCTAATTCACCCCTCCACTTT.

This clonotype appeared many times. The chain is built from TRBV11-1 and TRBJ1-1; 8 positions match TRBD1. J gave up 4 bases and V 5 bases, and 3 bases lay outside the gene matches. The germline V gene encodes CDR1 SGHAT and CDR2 FQDESV (reference sequence). The CDR3 loop spans 13 amino acids. The CDR3 DNA is TGTGCCAGCAGCAGACAGGGGCCCACTGAAGCTTTCTTT. It specifies CASSRQGPTEAFF.

This clonotype was detected ten times or more. The J gene is TRBJ1-2, the V gene TRBV6-5; D uncertain. This CDR3 region has 13 residues. V dropped 2 bases and J dropped 8 bases, with 12 bases sitting between them. Germline CDR1 reads MNHEY; CDR2 reads SVGAGI. CDR3 protein: CASSYVRAGGYTF. CDR3 nucleotide sequence: TGTGCCAGCAGTTACGTCCGGGCGGGAGGCTACACCTTC.

The table lists this clonotype with many counts. The chain carries TRBV7-2 and TRBJ2-7; D tentatively reads TRBD1 or TRBD2 (6 bases each). V was trimmed by 5 bases and J by 4 bases, leaving 18 bases between them. The CDR3 sequence is 15 residues long. Germline CDR1 and CDR2: SGHTA and FQGNSA. The CDR3 sequence: CASSPYGGRGYEQYF. In DNA, the CDR3 is TGTGCCAGCAGCCCTTACGGGGGCCGCGGGTACGAGCAGTACTTC.

This clonotype was found many times. The V call is TRBV2, the J call TRBJ2-1, with D unclear. The CDR3 length is 13 residues. Trimming stripped 5 bases from V and 4 bases from J, with 9 bases between. In germline, CDR1 is SNHLY, CDR2 FYNNEI. CDR3 region: CASSLGNYNEQFF. Here the CDR3 DNA reads TGTGCCAGCAGTTTGGGGAATTACAATGAGCAGTTCTTC.

This clonotype was counted at least ten times. The V and J genes are TRBV6-5 and TRBJ2-7; D possibly uses TRBD1 or TRBD2 (6 bases each). Trimming shortened V by 0 bases and J by 8 bases, and 17 bases separated the two germline ends. CDR3 length: 15 residues. CDR1 and CDR2 from the germline V gene are MNHEY and SVGAGI. The CDR3 nucleotides read TGTGCCAGCAGTTACTCTAGAGGAGGGGGTATCAAGCAGTACTTC. Amino acid sequence: CASSYSRGGGIKQYF.

The sample holds many counts of this clonotype. This chain connects TRBV14 to TRBJ2-7; D might be TRBD2 (5 bases). From germline, CDR1 is SGHDN and CDR2 FVKESK. The CDR3 covers 16 residues. Trimming left V 5 bases short and J 1 base short, with 18 bases between. In DNA form, the CDR3 reads TGTGCCAGCAGCTCTACCGGGGTCCCCGTTTCCTACGAGCAGTACTTC. Translating it yields CASSSTGVPVSYEQYF.

The V and J genes are TRBV7-4 and TRBJ1-5; D gene unclear. The CDR3 sequence is 14 residues long. Looked up from germline, CDR1 is SGHVT and CDR2 is SQSDAQ. V lost 5 bases and J lost 6, with 14 bases in between. The CDR3 reads CASSLGREGQPQHF. DNA for the CDR3: TGTGCCAGCAGCCTTGGGAGGGAGGGTCAGCCCCAGCATTTT.

Ten or more counts support this clonotype. The chain joins TRBV10-3 to TRBJ2-7, with 15 nucleotides matching TRBD2. The length of the CDR3 is 16 residues. V was clipped by 5 bases and J by 5 bases; unmatched bases: 7. Germline lookup yields CDR1 ENHRY and CDR2 SYGVKD. This CDR3 reads CAISPGTSGRINEQYF. The CDR3 bases are TGTGCCATCAGTCCCGGGACTAGCGGGAGGATAAACGAGCAGTACTTC.

This clonotype was observed many times. This chain uses TRBV7-9 with TRBJ1-4, with a weak D call TRBD1 (5 bases). The CDR3 covers 15 residues. In germline, CDR1 is SEHNR, CDR2 FQNEAQ (reference sequence). V was shortened by 5 bases and J by 6 bases, with 16 bases between the two germline ends. This CDR3 is CASSGGGVRDEKLFF. The CDR3 DNA follows: TGTGCCAGCAGCGGGGGAGGGGTACGGGATGAAAAACTGTTTTTT.

This clonotype has a count of ten or more. The V gene is TRBV4-3, the J gene TRBJ1-5, with D maybe TRBD1 (5 bases). Germline assignment: CDR1 LGHNA and CDR2 YSLEER. V was cut by 0 bases and J by 5 bases, with 11 bases left in between. The CDR3 consists of 15 residues. In DNA, the CDR3 is TGCGCCAGCAGCCAAGACTCACGAGGGGATCAGCCCCAGCATTTT. Translating gives CASSQDSRGDQPQHF.

V usage is TRBV7-8 and J usage is TRBJ2-1; D gene unclear. The CDR3 runs 16 residues. In germline, CDR1 is SGHVS, CDR2 FQNEAQ. V was cut by 1 base and J by 2 bases, with 12 bases left in between. The CDR3 sequence: CASSLEVLGAYNEQFF. The CDR3 coding sequence is TGTGCCAGCAGCTTAGAGGTGCTGGGTGCCTACAATGAGCAGTTCTTC.

The table lists this clonotype with many counts. This chain connects TRBV27 to TRBJ2-3; D uncertain. The CDR3 runs 13 residues. V lost 2 bases and J lost 2, with 5 bases in between. Per the germline V gene, CDR1 is MNHEY and CDR2 is SMNVEV (reference sequence). The CDR3 sequence: CASSLTLTDTQYF. The CDR3 DNA is TGTGCCAGCAGTTTAACTCTCACAGATACGCAGTATTTT.

This clonotype came up many times. The chain carries TRBV12-3 or TRBV12-4 and TRBJ2-2, with D tentatively TRBD2 (7 bases). Trimming left V 5 bases short and J 7 bases short, with 17 bases between. The CDR3 runs to 15 residues. This CDR3 reads CASSPQGGGNGELFF. The DNA for the CDR3 is TGTGCCAGCAGTCCCCAGGGCGGGGGCAACGGGGAGCTGTTTTTT.